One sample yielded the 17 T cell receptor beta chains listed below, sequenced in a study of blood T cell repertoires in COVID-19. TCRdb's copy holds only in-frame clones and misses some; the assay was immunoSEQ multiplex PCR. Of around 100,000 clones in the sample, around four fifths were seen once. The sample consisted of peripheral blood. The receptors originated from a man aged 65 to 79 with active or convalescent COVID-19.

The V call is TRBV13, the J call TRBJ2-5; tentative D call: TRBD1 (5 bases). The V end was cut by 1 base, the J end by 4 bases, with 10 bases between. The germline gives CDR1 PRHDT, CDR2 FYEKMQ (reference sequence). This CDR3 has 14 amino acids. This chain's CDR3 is CASSLENRGETQYF. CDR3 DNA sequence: TGTGCCAGCAGCTTAGAAAATAGGGGAGAGACCCAGTACTTC.

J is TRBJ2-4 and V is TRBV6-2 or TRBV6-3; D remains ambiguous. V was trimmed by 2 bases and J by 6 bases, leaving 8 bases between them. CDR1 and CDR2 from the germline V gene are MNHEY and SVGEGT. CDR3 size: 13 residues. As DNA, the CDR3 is TGTGCCAGCAGTTACGTTGTCAGAAACATTCAGTACTTC. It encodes CASSYVVRNIQYF.

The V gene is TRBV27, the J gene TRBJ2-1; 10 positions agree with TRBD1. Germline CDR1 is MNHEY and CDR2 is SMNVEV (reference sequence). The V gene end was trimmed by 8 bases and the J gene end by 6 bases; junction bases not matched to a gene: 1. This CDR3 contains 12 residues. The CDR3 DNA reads TGTGCCAGCGGGGACAGGGGCAATGAGCAGTTCTTC. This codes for CASGDRGNEQFF.

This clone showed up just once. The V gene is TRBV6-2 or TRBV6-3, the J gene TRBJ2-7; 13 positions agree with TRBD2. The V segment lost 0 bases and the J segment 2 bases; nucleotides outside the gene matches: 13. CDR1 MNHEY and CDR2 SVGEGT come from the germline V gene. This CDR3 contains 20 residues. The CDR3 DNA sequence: TGTGCCAGCAGTTACTCGAGGGGACTAGCGGGACGGATCGGGGCCTACGAGCAGTACTTC. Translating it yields CASSYSRGLAGRIGAYEQYF.

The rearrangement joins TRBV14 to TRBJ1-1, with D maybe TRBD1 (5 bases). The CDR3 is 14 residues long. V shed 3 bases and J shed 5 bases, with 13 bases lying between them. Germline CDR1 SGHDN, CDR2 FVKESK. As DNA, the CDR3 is TGTGCCAGCAGCCAGTGGCAGGGAAGGACTGAAGCTTTCTTT. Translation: CASSQWQGRTEAFF.

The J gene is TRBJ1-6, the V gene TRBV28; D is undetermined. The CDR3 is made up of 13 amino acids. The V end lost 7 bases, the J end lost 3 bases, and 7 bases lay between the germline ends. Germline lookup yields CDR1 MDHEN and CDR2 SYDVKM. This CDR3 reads CASKQNYNSPLHF. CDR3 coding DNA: TGTGCCAGCAAACAGAACTATAATTCACCCCTCCACTTT.

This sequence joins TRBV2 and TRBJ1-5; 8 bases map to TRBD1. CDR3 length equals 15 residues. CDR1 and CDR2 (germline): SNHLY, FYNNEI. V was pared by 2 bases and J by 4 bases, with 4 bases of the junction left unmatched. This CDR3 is CASSEPDRGNQPQHF. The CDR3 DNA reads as TGTGCCAGCAGTGAACCAGACAGGGGTAATCAGCCCCAGCATTTT.

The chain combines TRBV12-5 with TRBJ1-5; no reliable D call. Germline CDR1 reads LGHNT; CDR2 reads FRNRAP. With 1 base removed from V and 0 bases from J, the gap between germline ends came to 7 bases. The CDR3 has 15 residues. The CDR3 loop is CASGLGEGSNQPQHF. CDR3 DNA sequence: TGTGCTAGTGGTTTGGGAGAGGGTAGCAATCAGCCCCAGCATTTT.

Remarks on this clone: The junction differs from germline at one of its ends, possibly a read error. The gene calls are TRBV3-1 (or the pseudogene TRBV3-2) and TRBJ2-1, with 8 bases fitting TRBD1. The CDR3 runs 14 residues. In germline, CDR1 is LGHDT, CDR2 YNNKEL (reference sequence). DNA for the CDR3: TGTGCCAGCAGCCAAGACCATTCCGGGACAGGTCGGATCTTC. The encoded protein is CASSQDHSGTGRIF.

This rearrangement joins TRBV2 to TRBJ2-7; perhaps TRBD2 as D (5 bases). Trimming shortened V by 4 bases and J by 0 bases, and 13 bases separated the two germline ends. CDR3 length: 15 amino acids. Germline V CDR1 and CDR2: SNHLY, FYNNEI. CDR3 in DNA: TGTGCCAGCAGTGTAGGACTTCCTCACTCCTACGAGCAGTACTTC. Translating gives CASSVGLPHSYEQYF. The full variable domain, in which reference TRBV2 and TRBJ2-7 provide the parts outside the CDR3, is EPEVTQTPSHQVTQMGQEVILRCVPISNHLYFYWYRQILGQKVEFLVSFYNNEISEKSEIFDDQFSVERPDGSNFTLKIRSTKLEDSAMYFCASSVGLPHSYEQYFGPGTRLTVT.

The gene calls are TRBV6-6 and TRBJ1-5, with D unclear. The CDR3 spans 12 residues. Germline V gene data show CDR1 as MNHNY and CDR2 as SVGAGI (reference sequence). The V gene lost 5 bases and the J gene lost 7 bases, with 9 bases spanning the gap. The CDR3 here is CASSPYPQPQHF. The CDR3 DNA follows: TGTGCCAGCAGTCCTTATCCCCAGCCCCAGCATTTT.

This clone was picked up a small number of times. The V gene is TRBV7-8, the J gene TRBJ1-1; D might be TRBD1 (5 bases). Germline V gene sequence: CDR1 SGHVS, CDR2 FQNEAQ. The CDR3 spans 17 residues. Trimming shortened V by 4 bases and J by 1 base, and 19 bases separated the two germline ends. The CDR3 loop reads CASSSSTRALGNTEAFF. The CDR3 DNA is TGTGCCAGCAGCTCCTCTACCAGGGCCTTGGGGAACACTGAAGCTTTCTTT.

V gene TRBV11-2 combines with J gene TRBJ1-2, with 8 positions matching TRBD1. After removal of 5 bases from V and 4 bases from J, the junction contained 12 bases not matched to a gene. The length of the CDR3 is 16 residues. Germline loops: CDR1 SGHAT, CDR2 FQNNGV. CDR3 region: CASSQTDRGIGYGYTF. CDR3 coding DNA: TGTGCCAGCAGCCAAACAGACAGGGGCATCGGCTATGGCTACACCTTC.

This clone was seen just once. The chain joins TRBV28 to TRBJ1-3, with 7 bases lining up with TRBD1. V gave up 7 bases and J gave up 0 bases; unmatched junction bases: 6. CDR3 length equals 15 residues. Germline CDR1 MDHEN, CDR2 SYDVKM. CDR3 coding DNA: TGTGCCAGCACGTACAGGGGATCCTCTGGAAACACCATATATTTT. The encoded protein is CASTYRGSSGNTIYF. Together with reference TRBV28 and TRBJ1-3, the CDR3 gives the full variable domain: DVKVTQSSRYLVKRTGEKVFLECVQDMDHENMFWYRQDPGLGLRLIYFSYDVKMKEKGDIPEGYSVSREKKERFSLILESASTNQTSMYLCASTYRGSSGNTIYFGEGSWLTVV.

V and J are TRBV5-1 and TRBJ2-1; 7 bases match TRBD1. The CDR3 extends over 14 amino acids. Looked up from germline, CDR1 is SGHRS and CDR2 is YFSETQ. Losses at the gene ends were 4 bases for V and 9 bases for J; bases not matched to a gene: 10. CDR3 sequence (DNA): TGCGCCAGCAGCCCGGGGACAGTCACTGTTGAGCAGTTCTTC. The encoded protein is CASSPGTVTVEQFF.

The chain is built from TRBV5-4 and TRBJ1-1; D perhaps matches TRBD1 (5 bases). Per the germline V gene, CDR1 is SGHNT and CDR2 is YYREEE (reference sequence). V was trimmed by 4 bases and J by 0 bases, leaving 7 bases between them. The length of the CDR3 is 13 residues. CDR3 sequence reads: CASSPDMNTEAFF. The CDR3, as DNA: TGTGCCAGCAGCCCGGACATGAACACTGAAGCTTTCTTT.

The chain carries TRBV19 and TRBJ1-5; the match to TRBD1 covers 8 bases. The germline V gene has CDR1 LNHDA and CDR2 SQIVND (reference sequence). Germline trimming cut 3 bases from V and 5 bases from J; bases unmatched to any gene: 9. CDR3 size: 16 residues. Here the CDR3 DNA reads TGTGCCAGTAGTATTTGGACAGGGCAGGGGTATCAGCCCCAGCATTTT. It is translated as CASSIWTGQGYQPQHF.